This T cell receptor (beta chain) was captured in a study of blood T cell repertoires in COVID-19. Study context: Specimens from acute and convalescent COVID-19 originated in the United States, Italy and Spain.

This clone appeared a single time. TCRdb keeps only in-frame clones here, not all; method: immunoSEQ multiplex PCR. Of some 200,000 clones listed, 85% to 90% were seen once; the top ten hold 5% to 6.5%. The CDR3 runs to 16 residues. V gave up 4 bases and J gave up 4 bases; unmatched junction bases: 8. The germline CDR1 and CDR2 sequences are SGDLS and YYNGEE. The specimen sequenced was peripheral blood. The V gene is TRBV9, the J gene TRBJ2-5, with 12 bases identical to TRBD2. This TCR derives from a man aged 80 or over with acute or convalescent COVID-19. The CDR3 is CASSRLAGAGGETQYF. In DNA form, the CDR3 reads TGTGCCAGCAGCCGACTAGCGGGAGCGGGGGGAGAGACCCAGTACTTC.